The clone carrying this T cell receptor (beta chain) was recorded at least ten times. Its antigen is unknown. The sample originates from a study of neurological immune-mediated disorders. The cDNA was generated by 5'RACE with 10-nucleotide random UMIs. TCRdb reprocessed the 5' RACE reads via MiXCR and lists one record per CDR3 protein. The data show some 54,000 distinct CDR3 sequences, roughly 10% seen once. Study-level points and caveats: CDR3 amino acid sequences of expanded clones were not shared across subjects, a result suggesting private repertoires in all groups. Patients with HTLV-1-associated myelopathy had the highest level of TCR clonal expansion, whereas patients with multiple sclerosis had the lowest level, falling beneath the level found in healthy controls.

Time point given: longitudinal time-point 1 (baseline). Unsorted libraries used 2 million PBMCs kept at -80 degrees C. Germline lookup yields CDR1 MNHEY and CDR2 SMNVEV (reference sequence). With 7 bases clipped from V and 0 bases from J, the junction kept 6 bases outside the gene matches. The CDR3 is 15 amino acids. This chain uses TRBV27 with TRBJ1-5, with 7 bases fitting TRBD1. The TCR comes from a male donor with HTLV-1-associated myelopathy (HAM/TSP). Sequencing used PBMCs. The CDR3 DNA follows: TGTGCCAGCAAACGAACAGGGGATAGCAATCAGCCCCAGCATTTT. The encoded protein is CASKRTGDSNQPQHF.